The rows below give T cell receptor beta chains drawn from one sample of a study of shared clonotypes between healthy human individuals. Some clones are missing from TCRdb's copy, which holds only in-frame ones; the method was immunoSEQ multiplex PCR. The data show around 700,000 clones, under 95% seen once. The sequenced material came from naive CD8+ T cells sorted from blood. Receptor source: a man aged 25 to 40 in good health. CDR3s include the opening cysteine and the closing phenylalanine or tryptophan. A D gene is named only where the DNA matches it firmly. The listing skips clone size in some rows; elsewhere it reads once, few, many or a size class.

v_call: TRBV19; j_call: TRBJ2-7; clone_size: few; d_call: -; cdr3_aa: CASSISGPPGEQYF; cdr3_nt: TGTGCCAGTAGCATTAGCGGTCCCCCGGGGGAGCAGTACTTC
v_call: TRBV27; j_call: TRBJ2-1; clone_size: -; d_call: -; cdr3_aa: CASGLAFGGQGNEQFF; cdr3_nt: TGTGCCAGCGGGTTGGCTTTCGGGGGGCAGGGCAATGAGCAGTTCTTC
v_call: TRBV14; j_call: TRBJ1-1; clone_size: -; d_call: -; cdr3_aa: CASSQWGGTEAFF; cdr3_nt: TGTGCCAGCAGCCAATGGGGAGGCACTGAAGCTTTCTTT
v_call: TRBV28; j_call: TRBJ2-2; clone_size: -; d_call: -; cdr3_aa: CASSPPKGAGELFF; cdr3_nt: TGTGCCAGCAGTCCACCAAAGGGAGCCGGGGAGCTGTTTTTT
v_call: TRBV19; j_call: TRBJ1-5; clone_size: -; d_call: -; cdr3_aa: CASSIDGNNQPQHF; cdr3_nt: TGTGCCAGTAGTATAGACGGGAACAATCAGCCCCAGCATTTT
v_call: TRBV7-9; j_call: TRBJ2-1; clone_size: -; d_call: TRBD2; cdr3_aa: CASSFTAGGGISYNEQFF; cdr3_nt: TGTGCCAGCAGCTTCACAGCGGGAGGGGGTATTTCCTACAATGAGCAGTTCTTC
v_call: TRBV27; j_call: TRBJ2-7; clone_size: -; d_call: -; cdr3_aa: CASSLSRSSYEQYF; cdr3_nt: TGTGCCTCTTCCTTAAGTAGGAGCTCCTACGAGCAGTACTTC
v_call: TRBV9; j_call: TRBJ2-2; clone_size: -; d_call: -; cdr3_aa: CASSVGQNTGELFF; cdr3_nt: TGTGCCAGCAGCGTGGGACAGAACACCGGGGAGCTGTTTTTT
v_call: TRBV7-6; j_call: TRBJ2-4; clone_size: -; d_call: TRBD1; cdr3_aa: CASSRSSGQGWLNIQYF; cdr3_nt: TGTGCCAGCAGCCGAAGTTCAGGACAGGGGTGGTTGAACATTCAGTACTTC
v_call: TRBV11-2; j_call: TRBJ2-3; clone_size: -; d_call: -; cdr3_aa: CASSPRNPGDTQYF; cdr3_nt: TGTGCCAGCAGCCCCCGGAATCCCGGGGATACGCAGTATTTT
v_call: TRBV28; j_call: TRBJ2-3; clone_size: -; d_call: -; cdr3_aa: CASSRAGTSTDTQYF; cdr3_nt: TGTGCCAGCAGTCGAGCGGGTACTAGCACAGATACGCAGTATTTT
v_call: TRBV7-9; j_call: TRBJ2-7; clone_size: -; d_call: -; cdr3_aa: CASRGPYEQYF; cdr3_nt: TGTGCCAGCAGGGGGCCCTACGAGCAGTACTTC
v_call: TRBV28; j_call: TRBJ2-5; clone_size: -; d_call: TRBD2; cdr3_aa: CGLCFARVSGRGETQYF; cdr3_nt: TGTGGGCTCTGTTTTGCGAGAGTGAGCGGGAGAGGGGAGACCCAGTACTTC
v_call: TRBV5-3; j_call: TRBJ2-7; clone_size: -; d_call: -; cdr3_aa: CARTRMYLLGYEQYF; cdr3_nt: TGTGCCAGAACCCGCATGTACCTTCTAGGGTACGAGCAGTACTTC
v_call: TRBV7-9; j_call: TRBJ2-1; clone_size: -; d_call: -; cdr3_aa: CASSLLTLADSYNEQFF; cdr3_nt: TGTGCCAGCAGCTTACTAACACTTGCGGACTCCTACAATGAGCAGTTCTTC
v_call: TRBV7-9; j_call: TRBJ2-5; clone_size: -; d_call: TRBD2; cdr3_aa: CASSLGPSGGQETQYF; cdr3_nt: TGTGCCAGCAGCTTAGGCCCTTCCGGGGGGCAAGAGACCCAGTACTTC
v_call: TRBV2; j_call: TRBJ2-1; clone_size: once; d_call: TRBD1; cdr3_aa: CASTEAGGSYNEQFF; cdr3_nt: TGTGCCAGCACCGAAGCAGGGGGCTCCTACAATGAGCAGTTCTTC
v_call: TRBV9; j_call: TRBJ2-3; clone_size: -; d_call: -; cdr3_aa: CASSVRGADTDTQYF; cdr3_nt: TGTGCCAGCAGCGTACGTGGAGCAGACACAGATACGCAGTATTTT
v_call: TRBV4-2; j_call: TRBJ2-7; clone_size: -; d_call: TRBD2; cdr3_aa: CASSGGGEHYEQYF; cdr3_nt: TGTGCCAGCAGCGGGGGAGGGGAGCACTACGAGCAGTACTTC
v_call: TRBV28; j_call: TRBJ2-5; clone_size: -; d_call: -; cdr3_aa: CASSLFAAQETQYF; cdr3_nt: TGTGCCAGCAGTTTATTTGCCGCCCAAGAGACCCAGTACTTC
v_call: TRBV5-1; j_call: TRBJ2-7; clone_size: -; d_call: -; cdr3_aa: CASTRGYEQYF; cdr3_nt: TGCGCCAGCACCCGGGGCTACGAGCAGTACTTC
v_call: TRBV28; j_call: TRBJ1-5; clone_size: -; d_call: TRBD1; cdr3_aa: CASSYRGGSGQPQHF; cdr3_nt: TGTGCCAGCAGTTACCGAGGGGGCTCAGGTCAGCCCCAGCATTTT
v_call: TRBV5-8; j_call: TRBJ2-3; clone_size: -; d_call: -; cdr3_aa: CASSRTSGTDTQYF; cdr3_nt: TGTGCCAGCAGCCGAACCAGTGGCACAGATACGCAGTATTTT
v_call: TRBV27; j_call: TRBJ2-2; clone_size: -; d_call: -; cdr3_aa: CASSPRLPANTGELFF; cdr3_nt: TGTGCCAGCAGCCCCCGCCTACCTGCGAACACCGGGGAGCTGTTTTTT
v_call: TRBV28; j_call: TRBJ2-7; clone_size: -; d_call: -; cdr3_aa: CASSLMSYEQYF; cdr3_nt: TGTGCCAGCAGTTTGATGAGTTACGAGCAGTACTTC
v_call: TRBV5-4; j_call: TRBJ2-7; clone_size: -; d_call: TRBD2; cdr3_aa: CASSPGLASHEQYF; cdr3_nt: TGTGCCAGCAGCCCGGGACTAGCGTCCCACGAGCAGTACTTC
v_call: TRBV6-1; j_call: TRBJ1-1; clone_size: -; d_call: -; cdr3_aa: CASSEYQGMNTEAFF; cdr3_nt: TGTGCCAGCAGTGAATACCAGGGGATGAACACTGAAGCTTTCTTT
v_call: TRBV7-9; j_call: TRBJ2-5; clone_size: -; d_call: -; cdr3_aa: CASRNGGQETQYF; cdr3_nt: TGTGCCAGCAGAAATGGCGGCCAAGAGACCCAGTACTTC
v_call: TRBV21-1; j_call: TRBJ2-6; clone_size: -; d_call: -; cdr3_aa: CASSKPGPHKDESGANVLTF; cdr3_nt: TGTGCCAGCAGCAAACCCGGGCCGCACAAAGACGAATCTGGGGCCAACGTCCTGACTTTC
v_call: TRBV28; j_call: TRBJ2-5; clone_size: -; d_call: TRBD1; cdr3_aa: CASSSDRGVQETQYF; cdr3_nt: TGTGCCAGCAGTTCGGACAGGGGGGTCCAAGAGACCCAGTACTTC
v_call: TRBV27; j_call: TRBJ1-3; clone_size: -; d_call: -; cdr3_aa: CASSFSQSGNTIYF; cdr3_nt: TGTGCCAGCAGTTTTAGCCAGTCTGGAAACACCATATATTTT
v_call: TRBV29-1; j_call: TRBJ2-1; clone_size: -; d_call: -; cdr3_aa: CSVAAQGRNEQFF; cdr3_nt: TGCAGCGTCGCTGCCCAGGGTCGGAATGAGCAGTTCTTC
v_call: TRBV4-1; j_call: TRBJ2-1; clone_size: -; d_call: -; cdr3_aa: CASSQGVRSYNEQFF; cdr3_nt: TGCGCCAGCAGCCAAGGGGTGCGGAGCTACAATGAGCAGTTCTTC
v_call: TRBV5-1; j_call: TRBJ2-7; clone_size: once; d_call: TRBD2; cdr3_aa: CASSPLAGAPEQYF; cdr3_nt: TGCGCCAGCAGCCCACTAGCGGGAGCTCCCGAGCAGTACTTC
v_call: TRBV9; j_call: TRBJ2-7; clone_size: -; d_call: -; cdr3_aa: CASNTSPEQYF; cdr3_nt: TGTGCCAGCAACACCTCTCCCGAGCAGTACTTC
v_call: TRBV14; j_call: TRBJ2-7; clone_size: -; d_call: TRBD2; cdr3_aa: CASSQSSGRVYYEQYF; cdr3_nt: TGTGCCAGCAGCCAATCTAGCGGGAGGGTCTATTACGAGCAGTACTTC
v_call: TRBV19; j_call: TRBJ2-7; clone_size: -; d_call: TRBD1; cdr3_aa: CATSTGGSSYEQYF; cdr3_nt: TGTGCCACTTCCACAGGGGGCAGCTCCTACGAGCAGTACTTC
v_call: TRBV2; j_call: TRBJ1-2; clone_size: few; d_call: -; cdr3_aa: CASSDTANYGYTF; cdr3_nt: TGTGCCAGCAGTGACACGGCTAACTATGGCTACACCTTC
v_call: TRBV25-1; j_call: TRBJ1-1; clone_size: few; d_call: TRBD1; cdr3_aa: CASDRGDTEAFF; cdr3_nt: TGTGCCAGCGACAGGGGAGATACTGAAGCTTTCTTT
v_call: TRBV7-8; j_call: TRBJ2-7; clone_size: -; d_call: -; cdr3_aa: CASSRPSSSYEQYF; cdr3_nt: TGTGCCAGCAGTCGTCCTTCTAGCTCCTACGAGCAGTACTTC
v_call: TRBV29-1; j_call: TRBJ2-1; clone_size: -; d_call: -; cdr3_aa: CSVEDSESEQFF; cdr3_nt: TGCAGCGTCGAAGACTCCGAATCAGAGCAGTTCTTC
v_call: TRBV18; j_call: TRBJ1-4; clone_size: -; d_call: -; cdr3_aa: CASSPSGSTNEKLFF; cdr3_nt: TGTGCCAGCTCACCAAGTGGGTCAACTAATGAAAAACTGTTTTTT
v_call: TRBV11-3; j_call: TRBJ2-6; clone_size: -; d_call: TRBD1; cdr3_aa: CASSHGTGGVSGANVLTF; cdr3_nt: TGTGCCAGCAGCCACGGGACAGGGGGAGTCTCTGGGGCCAACGTCCTGACTTTC